The 32 T cell receptor beta chains below all came from one sample that was sequenced in a study of OX40 agonist ivuxolimab in advanced cancers. Library method: the immunoSEQ multiplex PCR assay. In TCRdb, the immuneACCESS table is reduced to in-frame sequences with V and J assigned. These tables do not hold every clone; where another copy was compared, an unresolved V gene accounts for under half, and the others remain unexplained. This sample lists 100,000 or so clones; approximately 95% were detected once. The ten biggest clones cover 2% to 2.5% of the sample. The sequencing here drew on CD4+ or CD8+ T cells sorted from blood, taken in a trial of the OX40 agonist ivuxolimab. These receptors all come from an adult with an advanced solid tumor such as melanoma, head and neck, liver or kidney cancer.

In its sample, this clone was seen once. The gene calls are TRBV4-1 and TRBJ1-5; D gene unclear. Germline V gene lookup returns CDR1 MGHRA and CDR2 YSYEKL. V lost 0 bases, J lost 0 bases, and 6 bases lay in between. The CDR3 totals 15 residues. The DNA for the CDR3 is TGCGCCAGCAGCCAAGATCTGATTAGCAATCAGCCCCAGCATTTT. This translates into CASSQDLISNQPQHF.

The chain recombines TRBV9 with TRBJ2-7, with 9 bases matching TRBD1. V lost 7 bases, J lost 4 bases, and 9 bases stayed unmatched. This CDR3 region has 14 residues. Germline V gives CDR1 SGDLS, CDR2 YYNGEE. CDR3 region: CASSTGTGSYEQYF. The CDR3 DNA reads TGTGCCAGCTCAACCGGGACAGGGAGTTACGAGCAGTACTTC.

This rearrangement joins TRBV4-3 to TRBJ2-2; the D is unclear. The V end lost 0 bases, the J end lost 6 bases, and 5 bases lay between the germline ends. Germline V gene sequence: CDR1 LGHNA, CDR2 YSLEER. The CDR3 is 13 amino acids. In nucleotides, the CDR3 is TGCGCCAGCAGCCAAGATCTCGCCGGGGAGCTGTTTTTT. Translating gives CASSQDLAGELFF.

There are a few counts of this clone. CDR3 sequence: CASSLAGGGNQPQHF. The CDR3 DNA reads TGTGCCAGCAGCTTAGCAGGGGGCGGCAATCAGCCCCAGCATTTT. V gene TRBV11-1 combines with J gene TRBJ1-5; 7 nucleotides align to TRBD1. Germline CDR1 reads SGHAT; CDR2 reads FQDESV (reference sequence). CDR3 length: 15 amino acids. Unmatched junction bases numbered 1, after V lost 0 bases and J lost 2 bases. The full variable domain, rest sourced from reference TRBV11-1 and TRBJ1-5, is EAEVAQSPRYKITEKSQAVAFWCDPISGHATLYWYRQILGQGPELLVQFQDESVVDDSQLPKDRFSAERLKGVDSTLKIQPAELGDSAMYLCASSLAGGGNQPQHFGDGTRLSIL.

The chain is built from TRBV27 and TRBJ2-1, with unresolved D. Germline CDR1 is MNHEY and CDR2 is SMNVEV (reference sequence). The CDR3 loop spans 12 amino acids. V shed 8 bases and J shed 5 bases, with 10 bases lying between them. The CDR3 sequence is CASFTLDNEQFF. CDR3 in DNA: TGTGCCAGCTTTACCCTTGACAATGAGCAGTTCTTC.

The chain has TRBV5-1 and TRBJ2-5, with a weak D call TRBD1 (5 bases). Germline CDR1 and CDR2: SGHRS and YFSETQ. The CDR3 has 15 residues. V was cut by 2 bases and J by 2 bases, with 13 bases left in between. This CDR3 is CASSFPLQDQETQYF. The CDR3 coding sequence is TGCGCCAGCAGCTTTCCCCTACAGGATCAAGAGACCCAGTACTTC.

A remark on this clone: Germline is not matched at one junction end, which may reflect a read error. Other DNA sequences in the same sample also yield this CDR3. The chain links TRBV9 to TRBJ2-1; 7 bases match TRBD2. Per the germline V gene, CDR1 is SGDLS and CDR2 is YYNGEE. The CDR3 is 13 residues long. The CDR3, as DNA: TGCGCCAGCTGCCAGACGCGGGAGAATGAGCAGTTCTTC. Translating it yields CASCQTRENEQFF.

This clone was seen a single time. The chain combines TRBV6-5 with TRBJ2-3; TRBD2 is a possible D gene (7 bases). With 5 bases removed from V and 14 bases from J, the gap between germline ends came to 23 bases. Germline CDR1 is MNHEY and CDR2 is SVGAGI. This CDR3 has 14 amino acids. In DNA, the CDR3 is TGTGCCAGCAGTCCAATGGGACTTACAGGGAGGGCGTATTTT. This codes for CASSPMGLTGRAYF.

This chain uses TRBV9 with TRBJ2-7; D assignment may be TRBD1 or TRBD2 (5 bases each). Trimming took 5 bases from V and 0 from J, leaving 12 bases between them. The CDR3 sequence is 14 residues long. Germline CDR1 reads SGDLS; CDR2 reads YYNGEE. This chain's CDR3 is CASSSGTPSYEQYF. The CDR3 DNA reads as TGTGCCAGCAGTTCAGGGACCCCCTCCTACGAGCAGTACTTC.

V usage is TRBV10-1 and J usage is TRBJ2-5; no clear D. V was clipped by 2 bases and J by 0 bases, with 4 bases between them. Per germline, CDR1 WNHNN and CDR2 SYGVQD (reference sequence). The CDR3 runs 13 residues. The CDR3 region is CASSEENQETQYF. The CDR3 DNA reads TGCGCCAGCAGTGAGGAGAACCAAGAGACCCAGTACTTC.

As concerns this clone: Other nucleotide sequences from this sample produce the same CDR3. The chain couples TRBV6-5 to TRBJ2-7, with 7 nucleotides matching TRBD2. The CDR3 runs to 15 residues. CDR1 MNHEY and CDR2 SVGAGI come from the germline V gene. V trimming: 7 bases; J trimming: 3 bases; junction bases outside the gene matches: 12. This CDR3 reads CASKPRGRGNYEQYF. CDR3 bases: TGTGCCAGCAAGCCCCGCGGGAGAGGGAACTACGAGCAGTACTTC.

The chain recombines TRBV2 with TRBJ1-4, with D perhaps TRBD1 (6 bases). CDR3 length: 16 amino acids. CDR1 is SNHLY and CDR2 is FYNNEI in the germline V gene. V was trimmed by 2 bases and J by 12 bases, leaving 22 bases between them. CDR3 coding DNA: TGTGCCAGCAGTGAACAACTCGGGACACCAATACAGGAACTGTTTTTT. Translating gives CASSEQLGTPIQELFF.

On this clone itself: The sample holds other DNA sequences that translate to the same CDR3. The gene calls are TRBV27 and TRBJ2-7; D is unresolved. The CDR3 has 13 residues. V shed 5 bases and J shed 2 bases, with 10 bases lying between them. CDR1 and CDR2 from the germline V gene are MNHEY and SMNVEV (reference sequence). CDR3 in amino acids: CASSLQGPYEQYF. As DNA, the CDR3 is TGTGCCAGCAGTCTCCAAGGACCCTACGAGCAGTACTTC.

CDR3 sequence: CASSVNRDYNEQFF. The CDR3 DNA reads as TGTGCCAGCAGTGTCAACAGAGATTACAATGAGCAGTTCTTC. The chain combines TRBV27 with TRBJ2-1; D gene unclear. V dropped 5 bases and J dropped 4 bases, with 12 bases sitting between them. CDR3 length: 14 amino acids. Germline values: CDR1 MNHEY, CDR2 SMNVEV (reference sequence).

This clone was seen more than once but under ten times. The chain has TRBV5-6 and TRBJ2-1; no clear D. The germline V and J ends were trimmed by 3 bases and 9 bases, with 10 bases remaining between them. Germline V gene sequence: CDR1 SGHDT, CDR2 YYEEEE. The CDR3 loop spans 12 amino acids. CDR3 amino acids: CASSSRVGEQFF. CDR3 DNA sequence: TGTGCCAGCAGCTCAAGGGTAGGTGAGCAGTTCTTC.

The chain is built from TRBV28 and TRBJ2-1, with 7 nucleotides matching TRBD2. Germline V gene lookup returns CDR1 MDHEN and CDR2 SYDVKM. This CDR3 comprises 14 residues. V lost 7 bases, J lost 2 bases, and 5 bases stayed unmatched. The CDR3 loop reads CASIGLDTYNEQFF. In DNA, the CDR3 is TGTGCCAGCATTGGACTAGACACCTACAATGAGCAGTTCTTC.

In its sample, this clone was seen once. The CDR3, as DNA: TGCGCCAGCAGCCATAACCCAGGAGACACCGGGGAGCTGTTTTTT. Translated, it gives CASSHNPGDTGELFF. The V call is TRBV4-3, the J call TRBJ2-2; D not resolved. Germline V CDR1 and CDR2: LGHNA, YSLEER. Trimming cost V 3 bases and J 3 bases, with 11 bases left between them. The CDR3 is 15 residues long.

The J gene is TRBJ2-7, the V gene TRBV5-5, with D unclear. Per germline, CDR1 SGHKS and CDR2 YYEKEE (reference sequence). V dropped 3 bases and J dropped 0 bases, with 1 base sitting between them. The CDR3 has 11 amino acids. CDR3 loop: CASSYSYEQYF. The CDR3 coding sequence is TGTGCCAGCAGCTACTCCTACGAGCAGTACTTC. Filled out from reference TRBV5-5 and TRBJ2-7, the complete variable domain reads DAGVTQSPTHLIKTRGQQVTLRCSPISGHKSVSWYQQVLGQGPQFIFQYYEKEERGRGNFPDRFSARQFPNYSSELNVNALLLGDSALYLCASSYSYEQYFGPGTRLTVT.

The J gene is TRBJ1-1, the V gene TRBV2, with 9 bases matching TRBD1. Trimming cost V 7 bases and J 4 bases; bases outside gene matches: 7. The CDR3 sequence is 14 residues long. Per germline, CDR1 SNHLY and CDR2 FYNNEI. The CDR3 region has the DNA TGTGCCAGCACCCCGACAGGGGGAGGCACTGAAGCTTTCTTT. This encodes CASTPTGGGTEAFF.

A note on this clone: One end of the junction does not line up with germline, which may come from a read error. The chain employs TRBV19 and TRBJ2-5; D is perhaps TRBD1 (6 bases). CDR1 and CDR2 (germline): LNHDA, SQIVND (reference sequence). This CDR3 has 13 residues. The CDR3 DNA follows: TGTGCCAGTAGTGTAGAGCAGGGGGAGACCCAGTACTTC. Amino acid sequence: CASSVEQGETQYF.

The chain joins TRBV4-3 to TRBJ1-1, with a possible D match to TRBD1 (6 bases). The CDR3 is 14 residues long. Germline V gives CDR1 LGHNA, CDR2 YSLEER. Trimming took 3 bases from V and 4 from J, leaving 12 bases between them. As DNA, the CDR3 is TGCGCCAGCAGCCAGACAGGTACCAGCACTGAAGCTTTCTTT. As protein: CASSQTGTSTEAFF.

The rearrangement links TRBV7-9 to TRBJ2-3; D is perhaps TRBD1 or TRBD2 (5 bases each). The CDR3 consists of 16 residues. V was pared by 1 base and J by 1 base, with 12 bases between. Germline CDR1 SEHNR, CDR2 FQNEAQ (reference sequence). CDR3: CASSLGARGGTDTQYF. In DNA, the CDR3 is TGTGCCAGCAGCTTAGGGGCTAGAGGGGGCACAGATACGCAGTATTTT. Based on the CDR3 plus reference TRBV7-9 and TRBJ2-3, the full variable domain is DTGVSQNPRHKITKRGQNVTFRCDPISEHNRLYWYRQTLGQGPEFLTYFQNEAQLEKSRLLSDRFSAERPKGSFSTLEIQRTEQGDSAMYLCASSLGARGGTDTQYFGPGTRLTVL.

The chain carries TRBV27 and TRBJ1-2; 7 bases map to TRBD1. Germline CDR1 MNHEY, CDR2 SMNVEV (reference sequence). This CDR3 contains 12 residues. After removal of 6 bases from V and 7 bases from J, the junction contained 5 bases not matched to a gene. The CDR3 loop reads CASRRQGGGYTF. CDR3 nucleotides: TGTGCCAGCAGAAGACAGGGCGGTGGCTACACCTTC.

The chain combines TRBV19 with TRBJ2-7; D not certain. From germline, CDR1 is LNHDA and CDR2 SQIVND (reference sequence). V lost 0 bases and J 5 bases, leaving 17 bases between the germline ends. The length of the CDR3 is 16 residues. Here the CDR3 reads CASSIDLIGLFDEQYF. The CDR3 DNA is TGTGCCAGTAGTATAGATCTAATAGGGTTGTTCGACGAGCAGTACTTC. Filled out from reference TRBV19 and TRBJ2-7, the complete variable domain reads DGGITQSPKYLFRKEGQNVTLSCEQNLNHDAMYWYRQDPGQGLRLIYYSQIVNDFQKGDIAEGYSVSREKKESFPLTVTSAQKNPTAFYLCASSIDLIGLFDEQYFGPGTRLTVT.

The sample holds a few counts of this clone. The rearrangement links TRBV5-6 to TRBJ2-1; D is unclear. Per the germline V gene, CDR1 is SGHDT and CDR2 is YYEEEE. The length of the CDR3 is 14 residues. Trimming stripped 1 base from V and 2 bases from J, with 7 bases between. This CDR3 is CASSLQRTYNEQFF. The DNA for the CDR3 is TGTGCCAGCAGCTTGCAGCGAACCTACAATGAGCAGTTCTTC.

The chain combines TRBV27 with TRBJ2-1, with a tentative D call TRBD1 (5 bases). V gave up 1 base and J gave up 3 bases, with 10 bases separating them. Germline CDR1 and CDR2: MNHEY and SMNVEV (reference sequence). There are 15 residues in the CDR3. CDR3 nucleotide sequence: TGTGCCAGCAGTTTATTAGAAGGGGACTACAATGAGCAGTTCTTC. Its protein product is CASSLLEGDYNEQFF.

The chain combines TRBV13 with TRBJ1-4; a possible D gene is TRBD1 (6 bases). This CDR3 has 12 residues. The germline gives CDR1 PRHDT, CDR2 FYEKMQ (reference sequence). Trimming took 5 bases from V and 9 from J, leaving 10 bases between them. DNA for the CDR3: TGTGCCAGCAGCCGACAGGACCAAAAACTGTTTTTT. This translates into CASSRQDQKLFF.

A single count supports this clone. The V gene is TRBV28, the J gene TRBJ2-7; D uncertain. Trimming pared 5 bases from V and 2 bases from J, leaving 16 bases between. CDR3 size: 15 residues. The germline V gene encodes CDR1 MDHEN and CDR2 SYDVKM. The CDR3 loop reads CASSPSVPPTYEQYF. For the CDR3, the DNA is TGTGCCAGCAGTCCCTCGGTCCCTCCAACCTACGAGCAGTACTTC.

This chain links TRBV2 with TRBJ1-1, with 7 bases fitting TRBD1. The CDR3 totals 14 residues. The germline CDR1 and CDR2 sequences are SNHLY and FYNNEI. Trimming took 6 bases from V and 1 from J; bases not matched to a gene: 5. In nucleotides, the CDR3 is TGTGCCAGCAGGGCCGGGACAGCGAACACTGAAGCTTTCTTT. Protein sequence: CASRAGTANTEAFF.

In its sample, this clone was seen once. The chain is built from TRBV5-4 and TRBJ2-2; possibly TRBD2 for D (6 bases). CDR3 size: 15 residues. V shed 1 base and J shed 6 bases, with 13 bases lying between them. CDR1 and CDR2 (germline): SGHNT, YYREEE (reference sequence). DNA for the CDR3: TGTGCCAGCAGCTTGTGGAGGGAAATGGCCGGGGAGCTGTTTTTT. Translating it yields CASSLWREMAGELFF.

The V and J genes are TRBV7-9 and TRBJ1-5; D not resolved. Germline V gene data show CDR1 as SEHNR and CDR2 as FQNEAQ (reference sequence). CDR3 length: 13 amino acids. V lost 5 bases, J lost 11 bases, and 16 bases lay in between. The DNA for the CDR3 is TGTGCCAGCAGCATGACCCCGGGGTTCGCCCAGCATTTT. It codes for CASSMTPGFAQHF.

The chain combines TRBV7-2 with TRBJ2-2, with D perhaps assigned TRBD1 or TRBD2 (6 bases each). CDR3 length equals 14 residues. Germline CDR1 SGHTA, CDR2 FQGNSA. V gave up 3 bases and J gave up 3 bases, with 8 bases separating them. CDR3 DNA: TGTGCCAGCAGCTTTAGGGGGGACACCGGGGAGCTGTTTTTT. Its protein product is CASSFRGDTGELFF.